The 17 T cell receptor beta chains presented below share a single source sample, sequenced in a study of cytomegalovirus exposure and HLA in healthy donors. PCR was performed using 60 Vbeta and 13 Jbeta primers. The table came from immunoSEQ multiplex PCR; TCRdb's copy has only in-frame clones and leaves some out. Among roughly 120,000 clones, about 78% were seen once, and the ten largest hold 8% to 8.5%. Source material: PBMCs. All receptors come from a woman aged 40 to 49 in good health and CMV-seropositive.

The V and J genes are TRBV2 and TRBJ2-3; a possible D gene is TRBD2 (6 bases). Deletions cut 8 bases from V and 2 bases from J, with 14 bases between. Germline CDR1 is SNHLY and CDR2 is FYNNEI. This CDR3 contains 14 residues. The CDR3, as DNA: TGTGCCAGCCAGAACGGGGGTTACACAGATACGCAGTATTTT. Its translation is CASQNGGYTDTQYF. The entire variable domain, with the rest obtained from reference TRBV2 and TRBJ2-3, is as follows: EPEVTQTPSHQVTQMGQEVILRCVPISNHLYFYWYRQILGQKVEFLVSFYNNEISEKSEIFDDQFSVERPDGSNFTLKIRSTKLEDSAMYFCASQNGGYTDTQYFGPGTRLTVL.

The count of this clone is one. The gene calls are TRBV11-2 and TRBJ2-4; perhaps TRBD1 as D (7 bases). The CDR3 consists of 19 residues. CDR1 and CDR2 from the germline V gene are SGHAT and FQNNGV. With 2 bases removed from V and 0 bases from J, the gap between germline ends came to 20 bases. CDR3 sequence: CASSLTGQASGLAKNIQYF. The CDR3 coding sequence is TGTGCCAGCAGCTTAACAGGACAGGCGAGCGGGCTAGCCAAAAACATTCAGTACTTC. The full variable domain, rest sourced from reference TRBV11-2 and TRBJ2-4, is EAGVAQSPRYKIIEKRQSVAFWCNPISGHATLYWYQQILGQGPKLLIQFQNNGVVDDSQLPKDRFSAERLKGVDSTLKIQPAKLEDSAVYLCASSLTGQASGLAKNIQYFGAGTRLSVL.

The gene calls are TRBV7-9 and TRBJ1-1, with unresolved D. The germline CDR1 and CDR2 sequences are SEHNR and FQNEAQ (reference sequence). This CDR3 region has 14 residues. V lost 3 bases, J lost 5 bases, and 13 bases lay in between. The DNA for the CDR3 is TGTGCCAGCAGCTTTACGGGGTCTGGGACTGAAGCTTTCTTT. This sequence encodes CASSFTGSGTEAFF.

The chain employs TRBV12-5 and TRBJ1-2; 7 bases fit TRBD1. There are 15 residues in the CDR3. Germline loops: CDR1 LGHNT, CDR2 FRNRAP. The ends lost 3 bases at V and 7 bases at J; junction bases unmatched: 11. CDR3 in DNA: TGTGCTAGTGGTTTCTACAGGGGTACGAGGAGTGGCTACACCTTC. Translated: CASGFYRGTRSGYTF.

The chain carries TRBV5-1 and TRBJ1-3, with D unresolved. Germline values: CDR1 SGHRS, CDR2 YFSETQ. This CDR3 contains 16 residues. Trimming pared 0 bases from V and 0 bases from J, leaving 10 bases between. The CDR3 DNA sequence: TGCGCCAGCAGCTTGGCCGAGGCCGCCTCTGGAAACACCATATATTTT. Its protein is CASSLAEAASGNTIYF. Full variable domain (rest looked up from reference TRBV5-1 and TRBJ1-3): KAGVTQTPRYLIKTRGQQVTLSCSPISGHRSVSWYQQTPGQGLQFLFEYFSETQRNKGNFPGRFSGRQFSNSRSEMNVSTLELGDSALYLCASSLAEAASGNTIYFGEGSWLTVV.

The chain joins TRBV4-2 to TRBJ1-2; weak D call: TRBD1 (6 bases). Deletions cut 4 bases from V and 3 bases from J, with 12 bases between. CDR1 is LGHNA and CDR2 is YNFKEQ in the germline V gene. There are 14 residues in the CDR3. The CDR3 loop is CASSLAGGHYGYTF. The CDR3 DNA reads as TGTGCCAGCAGCCTCGCGGGGGGGCACTATGGCTACACCTTC.

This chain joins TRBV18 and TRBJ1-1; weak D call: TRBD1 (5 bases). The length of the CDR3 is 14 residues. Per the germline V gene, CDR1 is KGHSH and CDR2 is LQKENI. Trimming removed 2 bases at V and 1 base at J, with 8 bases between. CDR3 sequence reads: CASSPYQGNTEAFF. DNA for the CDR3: TGTGCCAGCTCACCATACCAGGGGAACACTGAAGCTTTCTTT.

CDR3 nucleotide sequence: TGTGCCAGCAGTATCACAGGGGGAAGCACTGAAGCTTTCTTT. As protein: CASSITGGSTEAFF. The rearrangement links TRBV2 to TRBJ1-1, with 8 positions matching TRBD1. The CDR3 covers 14 residues. Per the germline V gene, CDR1 is SNHLY and CDR2 is FYNNEI. The junction had 6 bases not matched to a gene; V was cut back by 5 bases and J by 4 bases.

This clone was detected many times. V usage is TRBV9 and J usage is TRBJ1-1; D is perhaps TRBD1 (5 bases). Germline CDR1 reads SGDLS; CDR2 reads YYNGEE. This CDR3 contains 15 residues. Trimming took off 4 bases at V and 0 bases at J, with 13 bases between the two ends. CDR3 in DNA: TGTGCCAGCAGCCCCAAGGACACCTTGAACACTGAAGCTTTCTTT. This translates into CASSPKDTLNTEAFF. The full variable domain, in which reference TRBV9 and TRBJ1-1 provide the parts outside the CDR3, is DSGVTQTPKHLITATGQRVTLRCSPRSGDLSVYWYQQSLDQGLQFLIQYYNGEERAKGNILERFSAQQFPDLHSELNLSSLELGDSALYFCASSPKDTLNTEAFFGQGTRLTVV.

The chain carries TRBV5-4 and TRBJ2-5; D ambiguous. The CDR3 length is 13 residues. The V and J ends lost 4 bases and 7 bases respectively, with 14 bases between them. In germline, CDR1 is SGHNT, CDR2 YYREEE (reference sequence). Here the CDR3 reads CASSRMADGTQYF. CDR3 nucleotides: TGTGCCAGCAGCCGAATGGCGGATGGGACCCAGTACTTC.

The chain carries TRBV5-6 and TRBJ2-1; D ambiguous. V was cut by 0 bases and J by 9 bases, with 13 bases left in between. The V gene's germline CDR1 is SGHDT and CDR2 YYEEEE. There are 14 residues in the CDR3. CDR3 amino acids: CASSLAHPRGEQFF. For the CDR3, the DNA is TGTGCCAGCAGCTTGGCACACCCTAGAGGTGAGCAGTTCTTC.

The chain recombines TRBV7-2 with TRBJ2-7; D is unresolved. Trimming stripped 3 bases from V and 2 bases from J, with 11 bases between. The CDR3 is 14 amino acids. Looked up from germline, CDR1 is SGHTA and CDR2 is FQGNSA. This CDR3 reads CASSLWQATYEQYF. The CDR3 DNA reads TGTGCCAGCAGCTTGTGGCAGGCCACCTACGAGCAGTACTTC.

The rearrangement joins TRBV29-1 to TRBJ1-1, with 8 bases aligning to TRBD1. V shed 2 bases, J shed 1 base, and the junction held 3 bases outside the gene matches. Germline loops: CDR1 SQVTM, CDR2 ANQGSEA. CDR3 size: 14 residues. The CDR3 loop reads CSVEIGQGNTEAFF. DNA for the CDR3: TGCAGCGTTGAAATTGGACAGGGGAACACTGAAGCTTTCTTT. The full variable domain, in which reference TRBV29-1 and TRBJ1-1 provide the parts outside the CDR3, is SAVISQKPSRDICQRGTSLTIQCQVDSQVTMMFWYRQQPGQSLTLIATANQGSEATYESGFVIDKFPISRPNLTFSTLTVSNMSPEDSSIYLCSVEIGQGNTEAFFGQGTRLTVV.

The CDR3 DNA sequence: TGCGCCAGCAGCGATCGACTCGGGGAGGATGGCTACACCTTC. This translates into CASSDRLGEDGYTF. This sequence joins TRBV5-1 and TRBJ1-2; D call uncertain. Germline values: CDR1 SGHRS, CDR2 YFSETQ. The CDR3 contains 14 residues. V was clipped by 4 bases and J by 6 bases, with 16 bases between them.

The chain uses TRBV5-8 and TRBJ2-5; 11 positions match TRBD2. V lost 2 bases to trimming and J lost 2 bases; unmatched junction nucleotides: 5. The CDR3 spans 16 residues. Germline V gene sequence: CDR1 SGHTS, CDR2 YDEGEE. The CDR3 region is CASSLTGTSGQETQYF. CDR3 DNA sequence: TGTGCCAGCAGCTTAACCGGGACTAGCGGTCAAGAGACCCAGTACTTC.

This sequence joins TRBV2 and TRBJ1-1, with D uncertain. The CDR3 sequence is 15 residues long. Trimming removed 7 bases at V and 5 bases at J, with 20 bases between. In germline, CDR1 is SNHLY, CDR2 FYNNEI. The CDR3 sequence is CASTAAGSGVTEAFF. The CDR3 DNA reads TGTGCCAGCACCGCGGCGGGGTCCGGGGTGACTGAAGCTTTCTTT.

The CDR3 sequence is CATSSDRGRVGELFF. The CDR3 bases are TGTGCCACCAGCTCGGACAGGGGGCGGGTCGGGGAGCTGTTTTTT. The rearrangement links TRBV15 to TRBJ2-2; 11 bases match TRBD1. V was pared by 5 bases and J by 7 bases, with 6 bases of the junction left unmatched. The CDR3 runs to 15 residues. Germline values: CDR1 LNHNV, CDR2 YYDKDF (reference sequence).